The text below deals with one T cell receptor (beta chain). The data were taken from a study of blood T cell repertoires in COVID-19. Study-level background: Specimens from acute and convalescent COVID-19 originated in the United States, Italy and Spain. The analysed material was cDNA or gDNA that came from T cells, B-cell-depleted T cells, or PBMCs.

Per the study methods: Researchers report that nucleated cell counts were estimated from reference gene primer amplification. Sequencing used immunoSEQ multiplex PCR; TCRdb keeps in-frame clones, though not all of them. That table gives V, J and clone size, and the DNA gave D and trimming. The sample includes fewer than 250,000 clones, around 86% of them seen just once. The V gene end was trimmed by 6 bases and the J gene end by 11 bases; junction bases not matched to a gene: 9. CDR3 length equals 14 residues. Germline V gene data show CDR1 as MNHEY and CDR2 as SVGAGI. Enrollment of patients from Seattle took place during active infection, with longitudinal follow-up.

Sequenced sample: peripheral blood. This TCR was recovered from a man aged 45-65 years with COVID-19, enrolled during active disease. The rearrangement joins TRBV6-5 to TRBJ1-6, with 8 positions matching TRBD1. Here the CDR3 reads CASSPDRGGPPLHF. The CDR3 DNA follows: TGTGCCAGCAGCCCCGACAGGGGTGGGCCACCCCTCCACTTT.